This TCR beta chain was found in a study of beta chain features in type 1 diabetes. Study conclusions and caveats: Type 1 diabetes patients had moderately but significantly shorter TCRB CDR3s in all four CD4+ subsets.

This clone was seen only a few times. The antigen is undetermined. The isolated RNA, all of it, was reverse transcribed, so expressed TCRB transcripts were what got sequenced. Method: immunoSEQ multiplex PCR; TCRdb's copy keeps in-frame clones and lacks some. The table has roughly 130,000 clones, approximately 16% seen once. This CDR3 is 13 amino acids long. The germline gives CDR1 LNHDA, CDR2 SQIVND (reference sequence). The ends lost 6 bases at V and 3 bases at J; junction bases unmatched: 4. Averaging approximately 0.11 L, one heparinised blood draw came from each individual donor. It was via CD45RO/CCR7/CD25/CD127/CD95/CD27 that CD4+ naive, central memory, regulatory and stem cell-like memory cells were sorted.

This sequence was found in a man younger than 40 with type 1 diabetes. Sequencing was carried out using central memory CD4+ T cells from blood. This chain links TRBV19 with TRBJ2-7, with TRBD1 identical over 8 bases. The CDR3 protein is CASSGDRNYEQYF. CDR3 bases: TGTGCCAGTAGCGGGGACAGGAACTACGAGCAGTACTTC.